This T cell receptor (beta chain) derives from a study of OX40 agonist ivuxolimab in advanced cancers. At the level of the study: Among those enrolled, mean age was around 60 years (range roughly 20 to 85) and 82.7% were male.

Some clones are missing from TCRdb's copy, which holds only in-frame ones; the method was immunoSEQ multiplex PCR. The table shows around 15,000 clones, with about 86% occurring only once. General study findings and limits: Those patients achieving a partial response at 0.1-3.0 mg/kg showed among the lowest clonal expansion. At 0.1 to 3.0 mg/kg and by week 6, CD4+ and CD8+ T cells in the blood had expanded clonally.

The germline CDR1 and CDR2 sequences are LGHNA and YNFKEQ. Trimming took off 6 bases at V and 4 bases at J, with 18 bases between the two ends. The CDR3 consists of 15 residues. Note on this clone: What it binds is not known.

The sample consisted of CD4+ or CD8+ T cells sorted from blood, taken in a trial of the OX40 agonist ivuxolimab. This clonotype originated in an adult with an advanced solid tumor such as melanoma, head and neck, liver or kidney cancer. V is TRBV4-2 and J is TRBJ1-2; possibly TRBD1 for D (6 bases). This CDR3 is CASRSYFRGLYGYTF. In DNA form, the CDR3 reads TGTGCCAGCAGGAGCTACTTTCGGGGGCTCTATGGCTACACCTTC.